This T cell receptor beta chain derives from a study of T cell changes during pregnancy in multiple sclerosis. The CDR3 totals 13 residues. Germline V CDR1 and CDR2: MRHNA, SNTAGT. Trimming cost V 4 bases and J 9 bases, with 15 bases left between them. Measured with immunoSEQ multiplex PCR; TCRdb has only the in-frame clones, and not every one. The sample carries approximately 60,000 clones, 91% recorded once. This TCR came from a female donor with multiple sclerosis, enrolled in a pregnancy study. Sequenced here: peripheral blood, sampled before pregnancy. The chain uses TRBV6-4 and TRBJ1-1; D is perhaps TRBD1 (5 bases). CDR3 DNA sequence: TGTGCCAGCAGTGGGGGCCCCGGCGAGAAAGCTTTCTTT. Translating it yields CASSGGPGEKAFF.